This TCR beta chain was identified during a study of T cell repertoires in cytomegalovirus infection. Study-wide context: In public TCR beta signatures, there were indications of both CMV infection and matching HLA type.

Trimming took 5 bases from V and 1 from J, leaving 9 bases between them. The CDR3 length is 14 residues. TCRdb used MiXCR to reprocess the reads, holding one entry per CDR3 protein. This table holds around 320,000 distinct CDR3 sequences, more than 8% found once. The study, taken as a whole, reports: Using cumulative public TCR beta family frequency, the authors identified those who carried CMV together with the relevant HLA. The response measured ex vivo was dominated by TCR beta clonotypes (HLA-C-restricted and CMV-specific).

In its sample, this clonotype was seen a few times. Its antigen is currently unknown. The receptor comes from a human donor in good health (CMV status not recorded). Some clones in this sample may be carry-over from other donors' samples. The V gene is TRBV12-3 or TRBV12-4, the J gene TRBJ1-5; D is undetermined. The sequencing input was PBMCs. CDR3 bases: TGTGCCAGCAGTCGCGAGCTAAGCAATCAGCCCCAGCATTTT. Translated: CASSRELSNQPQHF.